This passage covers 3 T cell receptor beta chains from one sample sequenced in a study of human T cells and chemical hapten exposure. In TCRdb, the RACE reads were re-called with MiXCR into one record per CDR3 protein. The sample has some 88,000 distinct CDR3 sequences, 9.5% to 11% seen once; the top ten hold around 2.2%. Time point meaning: patch test 2, 6 weeks after DPC sensitization. Specified treatment: therapeutic diphenylcyclopropenone sensitization with weekly scalp DPC. Source: whole blood, taken in connection with sensitization to the hapten diphenylcyclopropenone (DPC). The receptor source for this set is a man in his forties with alopecia areata. Some clones in this sample may be carry-over from other donors' samples.

This clonotype was picked up a small number of times. This rearrangement joins TRBV15 to TRBJ2-1; no clear D. The CDR3 loop spans 13 amino acids. Per the germline V gene, CDR1 is LNHNV and CDR2 is YYDKDF (reference sequence). V shed 1 base and J shed 8 bases, with 9 bases lying between them. The CDR3 DNA reads as TGTGCCACCAGCAGAGTGGAAAAGGATGAGCAGTTCTTC. As protein: CATSRVEKDEQFF.

V and J are TRBV4-2 and TRBJ1-4; 9 positions match TRBD1. The CDR3 loop spans 18 amino acids. V lost 3 bases, J lost 5 bases, and 13 bases stayed unmatched. Germline CDR1 reads LGHNA; CDR2 reads YNFKEQ. CDR3 nucleotides: TGTGCCAGCAGCCAGGGGGACAGGGCCTCACCCTTGAATGAAAAACTGTTTTTT. Translating it yields CASSQGDRASPLNEKLFF.

The sample holds a few counts of this clonotype. The chain has TRBV28 and TRBJ2-1; D gene uncertain. This CDR3 has 15 amino acids. CDR1 MDHEN and CDR2 SYDVKM come from the germline V gene. Trimming removed 5 bases at V and 0 bases at J, with 11 bases between. CDR3: CASSTPQSSYNEQFF. CDR3 sequence (DNA): TGTGCCAGCAGTACACCTCAAAGCTCCTACAATGAGCAGTTCTTC.